One and the same sample provided the 7 T cell receptor beta chains below, sequenced in a study of cytomegalovirus exposure and HLA in healthy donors. 13 Jbeta primers and 60 Vbeta primers were used for the PCR. Data came from immunoSEQ multiplex PCR; TCRdb stores just in-frame clones and leaves some out. The sample includes approximately 110,000 clones, around 75% of them seen just once. The sample taken for sequencing was PBMCs. The receptors here all came from a man aged 25-40 years in good health and CMV-seropositive.

V usage is TRBV5-1 and J usage is TRBJ2-6; possibly TRBD1 for D (5 bases). The CDR3 sequence is 17 residues long. V was clipped by 0 bases and J by 0 bases, with 10 bases between them. Germline CDR1 is SGHRS and CDR2 is YFSETQ. CDR3 nucleotides: TGCGCCAGCAGCTTGGGACAGCCTAGCTCTGGGGCCAACGTCCTGACTTTC. This translates into CASSLGQPSSGANVLTF. The whole variable domain, remainder taken from reference TRBV5-1 and TRBJ2-6, is KAGVTQTPRYLIKTRGQQVTLSCSPISGHRSVSWYQQTPGQGLQFLFEYFSETQRNKGNFPGRFSGRQFSNSRSEMNVSTLELGDSALYLCASSLGQPSSGANVLTFGAGSRLTVL.

This chain uses TRBV5-1 with TRBJ1-2; 10 bases are shared with TRBD1. V was clipped by 3 bases and J by 4 bases; unmatched bases: 3. Germline CDR1 SGHRS, CDR2 YFSETQ. The CDR3 spans 14 residues. In nucleotides, the CDR3 is TGCGCCAGCAGCTCGGGACAGGGGCCCTATGGCTACACCTTC. It codes for CASSSGQGPYGYTF.

The V and J genes are TRBV19 and TRBJ2-7; D possibly corresponds to TRBD1 (6 bases). Trimming pared 5 bases from V and 0 bases from J, leaving 11 bases between. The CDR3 has 14 amino acids. The V gene's germline CDR1 is LNHDA and CDR2 SQIVND (reference sequence). Written as DNA, the CDR3 is TGTGCCAGTAGTGCACAGGGCAGCTCCTACGAGCAGTACTTC. It encodes CASSAQGSSYEQYF.

The chain recombines TRBV15 with TRBJ2-7; 7 bases fit TRBD1. After removal of 4 bases from V and 6 bases from J, the junction contained 12 bases not matched to a gene. CDR3 length: 15 amino acids. Germline CDR1 LNHNV, CDR2 YYDKDF (reference sequence). The CDR3 region is CATSTLTRAGGEQYF. The CDR3 DNA follows: TGTGCCACCAGCACGCTCACTCGGGCAGGGGGCGAGCAGTACTTC.

The chain is built from TRBV29-1 and TRBJ1-1; D is possibly TRBD1 (5 bases). The CDR3 spans 12 residues. V lost 7 bases, J lost 3 bases, and 12 bases lay in between. The V gene's germline CDR1 is SQVTM and CDR2 ANQGSEA. CDR3: CSGGAGDTEAFF. CDR3 DNA sequence: TGCAGCGGAGGTGCGGGGGACACTGAAGCTTTCTTT.

V gene TRBV9 combines with J gene TRBJ2-5, with TRBD2 matching over 9 bases. The CDR3 has 16 residues. From germline, CDR1 is SGDLS and CDR2 YYNGEE. V gave up 2 bases and J gave up 2 bases; unmatched junction bases: 7. The CDR3: CASSVLPLAGQETQYF. The DNA for the CDR3 is TGTGCCAGCAGCGTGCTTCCGCTAGCGGGGCAAGAGACCCAGTACTTC.

This chain links TRBV5-1 with TRBJ2-2, with 7 positions matching TRBD1. V gave up 0 bases and J gave up 10 bases; unmatched junction bases: 9. Germline V lookup: CDR1 SGHRS, CDR2 YFSETQ. This CDR3 is 15 amino acids long. The CDR3 bases are TGCGCCAGCAGCTTGGAGGCAGGGGGTAACGTGGAGCTGTTTTTT. It specifies CASSLEAGGNVELFF.